This T cell receptor beta chain was captured in a study of blood T cell repertoires in COVID-19. Study-wide context: Samples came from the United States, Italy and Spain, spanning acute and convalescent COVID-19. Nucleic acid was either cDNA or gDNA, and it came from T cells, B-cell-depleted T cells, or PBMCs.

As handled by the study authors: Estimated nucleated cell counts came from reference gene primer amplification. Sequencing was performed with immunoSEQ multiplex PCR; in TCRdb, only in-frame clones are kept and a portion is missing. V, J and clone size derive from that table, while D and trimming were established from the DNA sequence. This table holds fewer than 130,000 clones, approximately 81% found once. The clonotype was recovered from a human donor in a cohort sampled during active COVID-19. The sample consisted of peripheral blood.

The CDR3 nucleotides are TGTGCCAGCAGTTGGGGACTGTCGAAATACAATGAGCAGTTCTTC. It yields the protein CASSWGLSKYNEQFF. The chain is built from TRBV27 and TRBJ2-1; D might be TRBD2 (6 bases). The germline V and J ends were trimmed by 4 bases and 4 bases, with 14 bases remaining between them. The CDR3 runs 15 residues. CDR1 and CDR2 (germline): MNHEY, SMNVEV (reference sequence).